The T cell receptor beta chain under discussion was sequenced for a study of OX40 agonist ivuxolimab in advanced cancers. Study-wide background: Partial response was recorded in three patients: one hepatocellular carcinoma and two cutaneous melanoma cases.

The assay was immunoSEQ multiplex PCR, and TCRdb's table has in-frame clones only and misses some. This table holds 49,000 or so clones, around 90% found once. A remark on this clone: The antigen is undetermined.

Blood sampling took place at baseline, cycle 4 day 1, and cycle 7 day 1. Germline lookup yields CDR1 MDHEN and CDR2 SYDVKM. V was trimmed by 2 bases and J by 12 bases, leaving 28 bases between them. The CDR3 has 18 residues. Study-wide findings and caveats: The mean number of expanded clones was higher in CD8+ T cells than in CD4+. CD4+ and CD8+ blood T cells expanded clonally by week 6 at 0.1 to 3.0 mg/kg.

This sequence originates from an adult with an advanced solid tumor such as melanoma, head and neck, liver or kidney cancer. The genes are TRBV28 and TRBJ1-4; D call uncertain. The specimen comprised CD4+ or CD8+ T cells sorted from blood, sampled in a trial of the OX40 agonist ivuxolimab. CDR3 region: CASSLGDLREEVRRQLFF. Written as DNA, the CDR3 is TGTGCCAGCAGTTTAGGCGATTTGAGGGAAGAGGTCCGTCGTCAACTGTTTTTT.